The T cell receptor (beta chain) described here comes from a study of OX40 agonist ivuxolimab in advanced cancers. Here immunoSEQ multiplex PCR was the method, and the copy in TCRdb shows in-frame clones only, minus some. This repertoire shows 50,000 to 80,000 clones, approximately 84% found once; its top ten account for under 3%. Germline V lookup: CDR1 SNHLY, CDR2 FYNNEI. With 5 bases removed from V and 9 bases from J, the gap between germline ends came to 20 bases. This CDR3 contains 15 residues. Study results and limitations: Researchers report that CD8+ T cells had, on average, more expanded clones than CD4+.

A word on this clone: Antigen unknown.

The genes are TRBV2 and TRBJ1-3; no firm D call. The material sequenced was CD4+ or CD8+ T cells sorted from blood, taken in a trial of the OX40 agonist ivuxolimab. The receptor was isolated from an adult with an advanced solid tumor such as melanoma, head and neck, liver or kidney cancer. The CDR3 region has the DNA TGTGCCAGCAGTCTTGAAAGGCCACAAAGCAGCACCATATATTTT. Translating gives CASSLERPQSSTIYF.